A single sample is the source of the 4 T cell receptor beta chains below, sequenced in a study of T cell responses to AZD1222 COVID-19 vaccine. Method: immunoSEQ multiplex PCR; TCRdb's copy keeps in-frame clones and lacks some. This sample has over 85,000 clones, with around nine tenths found just once. The sequencing used peripheral blood, collected on day 0 of AZD1222 vaccination. All receptors derive from an adult in good health.

The V gene is TRBV19, the J gene TRBJ2-5, with D perhaps TRBD2 (6 bases). This CDR3 has 13 residues. The germline V gene has CDR1 LNHDA and CDR2 SQIVND (reference sequence). Trimming removed 5 bases from V and 5 bases from J, with 12 bases in between. CDR3 nucleotides: TGTGCCAGTAGTGCGGGACTTCGTGAGACCCAGTACTTC. Translating gives CASSAGLRETQYF.

This sequence joins TRBV29-1 and TRBJ2-5, with D perhaps TRBD1 (9 bases). V lost 8 bases and J lost 4, with 17 bases in between. The CDR3 consists of 13 residues. The germline V gene has CDR1 SQVTM and CDR2 ANQGSEA. CDR3 in amino acids: CSPGGGQGETQYF. The CDR3 region has the DNA TGCAGCCCCGGGGGGGGACAGGGAGAGACCCAGTACTTC.

This clone has only one observation. The chain is built from TRBV3-1 (or the pseudogene TRBV3-2) and TRBJ1-2; D gene unclear. Trimming shortened V by 1 base and J by 0 bases, and 9 bases separated the two germline ends. Germline lookup yields CDR1 LGHDT and CDR2 YNNKEL (reference sequence). The CDR3 contains 15 residues. CDR3 residues: CASSQGSGANYGYTF. CDR3 nucleotides: TGTGCCAGCAGCCAAGGGTCCGGCGCTAACTATGGCTACACCTTC.

This chain links TRBV7-9 with TRBJ2-3; 9 positions match TRBD2. The length of the CDR3 is 14 residues. Trimming at V came to 4 bases and at J to 4 bases, leaving 3 bases not matched to a gene. Germline-derived CDR1 and CDR2 are SEHNR and FQNEAQ (reference sequence). The CDR3 sequence: CASSYSGSPDTQYF. CDR3 nucleotide sequence: TGTGCCAGCAGCTATAGCGGGAGTCCAGATACGCAGTATTTT.